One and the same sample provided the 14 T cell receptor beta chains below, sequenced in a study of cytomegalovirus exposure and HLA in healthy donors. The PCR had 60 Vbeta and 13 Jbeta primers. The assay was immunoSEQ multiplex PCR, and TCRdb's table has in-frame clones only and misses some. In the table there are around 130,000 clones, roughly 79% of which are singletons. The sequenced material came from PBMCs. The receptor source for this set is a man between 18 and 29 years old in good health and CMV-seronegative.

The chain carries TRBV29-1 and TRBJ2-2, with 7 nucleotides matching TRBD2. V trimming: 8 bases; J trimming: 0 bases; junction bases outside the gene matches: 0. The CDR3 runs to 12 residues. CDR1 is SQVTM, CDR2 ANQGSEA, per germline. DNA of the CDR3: TGCAGCCTAGCGGCGAACACCGGGGAGCTGTTTTTT. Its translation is CSLAANTGELFF.

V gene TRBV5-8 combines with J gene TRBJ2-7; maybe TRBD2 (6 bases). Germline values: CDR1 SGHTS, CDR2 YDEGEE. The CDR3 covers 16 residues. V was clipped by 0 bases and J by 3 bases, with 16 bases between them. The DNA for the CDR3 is TGTGCCAGCAGCTTGGGTTCCGGGACTTCGTTCTACGAGCAGTACTTC. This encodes CASSLGSGTSFYEQYF.

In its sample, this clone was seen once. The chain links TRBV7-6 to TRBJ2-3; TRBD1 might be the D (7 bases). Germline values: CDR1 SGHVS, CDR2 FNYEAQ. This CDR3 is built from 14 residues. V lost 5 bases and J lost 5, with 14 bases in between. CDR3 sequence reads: CASSAAGGIDTQYF. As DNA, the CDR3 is TGTGCCAGCAGCGCTGCAGGGGGGATAGATACGCAGTATTTT. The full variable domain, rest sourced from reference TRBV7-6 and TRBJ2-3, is GAGVSQSPRYKVTKRGQDVALRCDPISGHVSLYWYRQALGQGPEFLTYFNYEAQQDKSGLPNDRFSAERPEGSISTLTIQRTEQRDSAMYRCASSAAGGIDTQYFGPGTRLTVL.

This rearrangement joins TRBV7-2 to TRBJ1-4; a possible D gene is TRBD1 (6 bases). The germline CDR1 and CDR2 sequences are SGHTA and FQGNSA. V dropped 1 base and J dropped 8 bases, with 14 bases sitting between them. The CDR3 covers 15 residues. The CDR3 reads CASSLGGGAGEKLFF. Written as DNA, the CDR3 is TGTGCCAGCAGCTTAGGGGGGGGCGCTGGGGAAAAACTGTTTTTT.

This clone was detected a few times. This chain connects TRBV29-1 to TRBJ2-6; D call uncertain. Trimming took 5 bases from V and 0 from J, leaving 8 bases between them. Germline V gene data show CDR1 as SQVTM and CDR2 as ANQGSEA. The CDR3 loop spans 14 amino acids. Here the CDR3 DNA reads TGCAGCGTTTTTCACATCTCTGGGGCCAACGTCCTGACTTTC. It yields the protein CSVFHISGANVLTF.

The chain's CDR3 is CASSLAVTYEQYF. The CDR3 bases are TGTGCCAGCAGCTTAGCCGTCACCTACGAGCAGTACTTC. The chain employs TRBV5-4 and TRBJ2-7; D gene ambiguous. V was pared by 2 bases and J by 2 bases, with 8 bases between. CDR1 and CDR2 from the germline V gene are SGHNT and YYREEE (reference sequence). The CDR3 has 13 amino acids.

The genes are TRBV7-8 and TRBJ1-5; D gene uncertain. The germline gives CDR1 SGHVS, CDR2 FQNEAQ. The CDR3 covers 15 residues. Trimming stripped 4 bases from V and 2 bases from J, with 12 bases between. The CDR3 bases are TGTGCCAGCAGCTCGCTCGGAGAGGGCAATCAGCCCCAGCATTTT. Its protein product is CASSSLGEGNQPQHF.

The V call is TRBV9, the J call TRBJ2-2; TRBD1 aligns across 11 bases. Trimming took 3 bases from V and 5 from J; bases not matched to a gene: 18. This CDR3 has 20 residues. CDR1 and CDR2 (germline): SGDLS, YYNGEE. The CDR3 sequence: CASSASWEDRGRMGTGELFF. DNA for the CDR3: TGTGCCAGCAGCGCCTCATGGGAGGACAGGGGGCGGATGGGGACCGGGGAGCTGTTTTTT. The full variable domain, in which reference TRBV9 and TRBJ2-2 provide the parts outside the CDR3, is DSGVTQTPKHLITATGQRVTLRCSPRSGDLSVYWYQQSLDQGLQFLIQYYNGEERAKGNILERFSAQQFPDLHSELNLSSLELGDSALYFCASSASWEDRGRMGTGELFFGEGSRLTVL.

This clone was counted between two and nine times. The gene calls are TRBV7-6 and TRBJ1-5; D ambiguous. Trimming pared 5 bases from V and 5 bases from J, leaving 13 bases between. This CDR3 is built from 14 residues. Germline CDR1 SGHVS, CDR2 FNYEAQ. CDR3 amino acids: CASSPRRSDQPQHF. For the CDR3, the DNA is TGTGCCAGCAGCCCTCGGAGGAGTGATCAGCCCCAGCATTTT.

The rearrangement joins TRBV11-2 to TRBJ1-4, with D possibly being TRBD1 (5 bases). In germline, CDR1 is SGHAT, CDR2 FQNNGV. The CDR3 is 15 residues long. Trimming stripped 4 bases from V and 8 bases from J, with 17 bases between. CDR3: CASSSGGSGVEKLFF. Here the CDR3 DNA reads TGTGCCAGCAGCTCCGGGGGGTCAGGCGTGGAAAAACTGTTTTTT.

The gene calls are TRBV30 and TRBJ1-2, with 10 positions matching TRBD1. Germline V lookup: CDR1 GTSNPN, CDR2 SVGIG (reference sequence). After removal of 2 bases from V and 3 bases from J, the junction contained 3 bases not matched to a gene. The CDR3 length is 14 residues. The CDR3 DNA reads TGTGCCTGGAGTTTTGGGACAGGGGACTATGGCTACACCTTC. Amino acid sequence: CAWSFGTGDYGYTF.

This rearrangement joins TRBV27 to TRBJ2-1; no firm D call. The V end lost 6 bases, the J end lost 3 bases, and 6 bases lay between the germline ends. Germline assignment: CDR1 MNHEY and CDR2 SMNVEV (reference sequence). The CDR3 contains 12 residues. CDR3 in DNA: TGTGCCAGCAGCCGGAGCTACAATGAGCAGTTCTTC. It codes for CASSRSYNEQFF.

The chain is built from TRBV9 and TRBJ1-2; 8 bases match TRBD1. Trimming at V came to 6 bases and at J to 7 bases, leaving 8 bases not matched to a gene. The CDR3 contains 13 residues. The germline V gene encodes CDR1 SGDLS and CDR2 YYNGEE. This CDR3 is CASTDRGRGGYTF. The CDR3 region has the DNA TGTGCCAGCACCGACAGGGGACGAGGTGGCTACACCTTC.

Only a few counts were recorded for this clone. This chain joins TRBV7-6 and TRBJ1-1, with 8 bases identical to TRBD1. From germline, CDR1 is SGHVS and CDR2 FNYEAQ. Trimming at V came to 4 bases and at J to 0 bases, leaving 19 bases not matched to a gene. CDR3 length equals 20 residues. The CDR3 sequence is CASSSPLPGQGRKMNTEAFF. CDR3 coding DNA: TGTGCCAGCAGCTCCCCCTTACCCGGACAGGGCCGAAAGATGAACACTGAAGCTTTCTTT.